This T cell receptor (beta chain) comes out of a study of blood T cells in healthy people across ages. Donation came from healthy Caucasian individuals in Russia who were aged roughly 6 to 95. The length of the CDR3 is 15 residues. The germline V gene encodes CDR1 LGHDT and CDR2 YNNKEL (reference sequence). The use of a sample-barcoded 5' primer and a J-beta primer mix characterized a second PCR of about 6 to 12 cycles. TCRdb processed the 5' RACE reads anew with MiXCR; each CDR3 protein has one entry. The sample shows about 970,000 distinct CDR3 sequences, roughly 47% of them seen only once. The material sequenced was blood. The V gene is TRBV3-1, the J gene TRBJ2-5; 8 positions agree with TRBD1. The tail of the sequence fits TRBJ2-7 better, so the J call may be wrong. The sequence came from a woman aged 60 to 75 in good health. The CDR3 reads CASSRTGMGAYEQYF. The CDR3 bases are TGTGCCAGCAGTCGGACAGGGATGGGGGCCTACGAGCAGTACTTC.